The 15 T cell receptor beta chains below were found in one sample sequenced in a study of T cell repertoires in cytomegalovirus infection. TCRdb passed the reads through MiXCR, listing each CDR3 protein once. The sample shows around 450,000 distinct CDR3 sequences, approximately 33% of them seen only once. Sequenced sample: PBMCs. The receptors originated from a human donor in good health (CMV status not recorded). Some clones in this sample may be carry-over from other donors' samples.

The chain links TRBV4-3 to TRBJ1-2; D not resolved. Trimming shortened V by 0 bases and J by 5 bases, and 19 bases separated the two germline ends. Germline CDR1 LGHNA, CDR2 YSLEER. The CDR3 length is 17 residues. The CDR3 sequence: CASSQDTKQGGLYGYTF. The CDR3 bases are TGCGCCAGCAGCCAAGATACCAAGCAAGGTGGGCTATATGGCTACACCTTC.

This clonotype was seen ten or more times. The V gene is TRBV6-1, the J gene TRBJ1-5; TRBD1 agrees at 8 bases. The J segment lost 4 bases and the V segment lost 4 bases, leaving 6 bases of the junction unmatched. CDR3 size: 15 residues. The germline V gene encodes CDR1 MNHNS and CDR2 SASEGT. DNA of the CDR3: TGTGCCAGCAGTGCCTGGACAGGGCTGAATCAGCCCCAGCATTTT. Translating it yields CASSAWTGLNQPQHF.

This clonotype occurred a few times. J is TRBJ2-7 and V is TRBV20-1; D gene unclear. In germline, CDR1 is DFQATT, CDR2 SNEGSKA (reference sequence). The V end lost 0 bases, the J end lost 1 base, and 13 bases lay between the germline ends. The CDR3 is 15 residues long. CDR3 in amino acids: CSARDSAVTSYEQYF. The CDR3 bases are TGCAGTGCTAGAGATTCGGCAGTTACTTCCTACGAGCAGTACTTC.

The chain links TRBV12-3 or TRBV12-4 to TRBJ1-2, with D possibly TRBD1 on 5 matching bases. The CDR3 sequence is 17 residues long. Trimming removed 6 bases from V and 2 bases from J, with 22 bases in between. CDR3 DNA: TGTGCCAGCAGGTTTTGGGGCCGCGGCGTCGCAAACTATGGCTACACCTTC. This sequence encodes CASRFWGRGVANYGYTF.

This clonotype has a handful of counts. The rearrangement uses TRBV5-4 and TRBJ1-2; 8 bases match TRBD1. From germline, CDR1 is SGHNT and CDR2 YYREEE (reference sequence). Trimming took 6 bases from V and 7 from J; bases not matched to a gene: 17. The CDR3 contains 16 residues. CDR3 in amino acids: CASTPNPGQGSGGYTF. As DNA, the CDR3 is TGTGCCAGCACCCCAAACCCAGGACAGGGATCTGGTGGCTACACCTTC.

The rearrangement links TRBV7-6 to TRBJ2-1; D gene uncertain. The V gene's germline CDR1 is SGHVS and CDR2 FNYEAQ. The CDR3 is 15 amino acids. The germline V and J ends were trimmed by 0 bases and 8 bases, with 14 bases remaining between them. CDR3 DNA: TGTGCCAGCAGCTTAGCAGGTCGGGCCGGCGATGAGCAGTTCTTC. Its translation: CASSLAGRAGDEQFF.

This clonotype has just a few counts. V gene TRBV4-1 combines with J gene TRBJ2-7; no clear D. Trimming stripped 1 base from V and 7 bases from J, with 8 bases between. Germline V gives CDR1 MGHRA, CDR2 YSYEKL. The CDR3 covers 12 residues. In DNA, the CDR3 is TGCGCCAGCAGCCAAGGAATGGGGGAGCAGTACTTC. It specifies CASSQGMGEQYF.

The J gene is TRBJ2-5, the V gene TRBV25-1, with 8 bases matching TRBD1. CDR1 and CDR2 from the germline V gene are MGHDK and SYGVNS. This CDR3 has 15 amino acids. V was clipped by 5 bases and J by 2 bases; unmatched bases: 7. CDR3 protein: CASSPPGQGQETQYF. DNA of the CDR3: TGTGCCAGCAGTCCCCCCGGACAGGGACAAGAGACCCAGTACTTC. Together with reference TRBV25-1 and TRBJ2-5, the CDR3 gives the full variable domain: EADIYQTPRYLVIGTGKKITLECSQTMGHDKMYWYQQDPGMELHLIHYSYGVNSTEKGDLSSESTVSRIRTEHFPLTLESARPSHTSQYLCASSPPGQGQETQYFGPGTRLLVL.

This clonotype occurred once. CDR3 bases: TGTGCCAGCAGCGATGGACAGTTTCTCACAGATACGCAGTATTTT. Its protein is CASSDGQFLTDTQYF. V is TRBV5-6 and J is TRBJ2-3; tentatively, D is TRBD1 (6 bases). Trimming cost V 4 bases and J 2 bases, with 14 bases left between them. This CDR3 spans 15 amino acids. Germline loops: CDR1 SGHDT, CDR2 YYEEEE.

This chain links TRBV6-6 with TRBJ2-1; 16 positions match TRBD2. Germline-derived CDR1 and CDR2 are MNHNY and SVGAGI (reference sequence). The CDR3 totals 22 residues. V shed 2 bases and J 5 bases; nucleotides not matched to a gene: 18. This chain's CDR3 is CASSYTIERGTSGGAQDNEQFF. As DNA, the CDR3 is TGTGCCAGCAGTTACACGATTGAACGGGGGACTAGCGGGGGGGCCCAAGACAATGAGCAGTTCTTC.

This rearrangement joins TRBV5-8 to TRBJ2-7; D might be TRBD1 or TRBD2, each matching 5 bases. This CDR3 comprises 13 residues. Germline CDR1 and CDR2: SGHTS and YDEGEE. V lost 4 bases and J lost 6, with 14 bases in between. DNA for the CDR3: TGTGCCAGCAGCCCGGGCGGTGGGGGCGAGCAGTACTTC. Translation: CASSPGGGGEQYF.

This clonotype was picked up a small number of times. The chain recombines TRBV19 with TRBJ2-1; no clear D. This CDR3 has 15 amino acids. Germline-derived CDR1 and CDR2 are LNHDA and SQIVND (reference sequence). The ends were cut back, 1 base at V and 7 bases at J, with 14 bases in the middle. Written as DNA, the CDR3 is TGTGCCAGTAGTATAGGCCCCCAATTACAAAATGAGCAGTTCTTC. This gives the protein CASSIGPQLQNEQFF.

This clonotype has ten or more counts. This chain uses TRBV7-9 with TRBJ2-1; TRBD2 is a possible D gene (6 bases). Germline CDR1 and CDR2: SEHNR and FQNEAQ (reference sequence). The CDR3 covers 10 residues. V was trimmed by 11 bases and J by 10 bases, leaving 12 bases between them. CDR3 nucleotide sequence: TGTGCCTCGGGGGAGGTAGAGCAGTTCTTC. Residues: CASGEVEQFF. Supplemented by reference TRBV7-9 and TRBJ2-1, the full variable domain reads DTGVSQNPRHKITKRGQNVTFRCDPISEHNRLYWYRQTLGQGPEFLTYFQNEAQLEKSRLLSDRFSAERPKGSFSTLEIQRTEQGDSAMYLCASGEVEQFFGPGTRLTVL.

This clonotype was counted between two and nine times. This sequence joins TRBV19 and TRBJ1-2; D remains unclear. The CDR3 covers 15 residues. From germline, CDR1 is LNHDA and CDR2 SQIVND (reference sequence). Between the trimmed V and J ends, which lost 3 bases and 2 bases, there was a span of 13 bases. DNA for the CDR3: TGTGCCAGTAGTATTGCCGGCAGAAGGAACTATGGCTACACCTTC. It translates to CASSIAGRRNYGYTF.

As regards this clonotype: A much more abundant neighbour one base away suggests this may be a read error. The chain uses TRBV11-2 and TRBJ2-1; possibly TRBD2 for D (6 bases). CDR1 is SGHAT and CDR2 is FQNNGV in the germline V gene. The CDR3 consists of 17 residues. The chain's CDR3 is CASILSGEGIPYNEQFF. CDR3 DNA: TGTGCCAGCATCTTATCGGGAGAGGGTATTCCTTACAATGAGCAGTTCTTC.